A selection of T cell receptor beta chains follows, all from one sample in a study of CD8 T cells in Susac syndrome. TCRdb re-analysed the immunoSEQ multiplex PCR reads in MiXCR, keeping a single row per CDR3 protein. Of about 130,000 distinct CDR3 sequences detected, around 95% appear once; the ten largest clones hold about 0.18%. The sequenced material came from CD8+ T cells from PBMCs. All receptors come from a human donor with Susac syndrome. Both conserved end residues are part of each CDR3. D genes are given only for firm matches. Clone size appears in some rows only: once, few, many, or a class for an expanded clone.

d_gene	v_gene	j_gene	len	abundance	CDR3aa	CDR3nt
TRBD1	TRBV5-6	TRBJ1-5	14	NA	CASRHRGINQPQHF	TGTGCCAGCAGGCACAGGGGGATCAATCAGCCCCAGCATTTT
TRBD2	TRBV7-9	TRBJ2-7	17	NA	CASSLPSGTSGSYEQYF	TGTGCCAGCAGCCTGCCCTCCGGGACTAGCGGATCCTACGAGCAGTACTTC
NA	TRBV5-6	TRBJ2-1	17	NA	CASSSAWVTGSYNEQFF	TGTGCCAGCAGCTCCGCGTGGGTTACCGGCTCCTACAATGAGCAGTTCTTC
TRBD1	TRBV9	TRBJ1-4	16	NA	CASSVSLEQGGEKLFF	TGTGCCAGCAGCGTATCCTTGGAACAGGGGGGTGAAAAACTGTTTTTT
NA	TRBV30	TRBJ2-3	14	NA	CAWNRVGFSDTQYF	TGTGCCTGGAACAGGGTGGGATTCTCCGATACGCAGTATTTT
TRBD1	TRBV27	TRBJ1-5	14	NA	CASGAGGLNQPQHF	TGTGCCAGCGGGGCAGGGGGCCTCAATCAGCCCCAGCATTTT
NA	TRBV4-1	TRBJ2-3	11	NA	CATREGVTQYF	TGCGCCACCCGAGAAGGGGTTACGCAGTATTTT
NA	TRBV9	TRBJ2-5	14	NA	CASSVAGLGETQYF	TGTGCCAGCAGCGTTGCCGGGCTTGGGGAGACCCAGTACTTC
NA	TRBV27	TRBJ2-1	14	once	CASTGTSTYNEQFF	TGTGCCAGTACAGGGACTTCAACCTACAATGAGCAGTTCTTC
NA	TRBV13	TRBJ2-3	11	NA	CASTMGDTQYF	TGTGCCAGCACCATGGGAGATACGCAGTATTTT
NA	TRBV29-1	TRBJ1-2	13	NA	CSVEDPQGYGYTF	TGCAGCGTTGAAGACCCCCAGGGCTATGGCTACACCTTC
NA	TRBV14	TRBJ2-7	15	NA	CASSQGLLSSYEQYF	TGTGCCAGCAGCCAAGGACTCCTGAGCTCCTACGAGCAGTACTTC
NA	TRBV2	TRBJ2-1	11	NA	CASSYNREQFF	TGTGCCAGCTCATACAACAGGGAGCAGTTCTTC
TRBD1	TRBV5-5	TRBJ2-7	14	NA	CASSWDRTSYEQYF	TGTGCCAGCAGCTGGGACAGGACCTCCTACGAGCAGTACTTC
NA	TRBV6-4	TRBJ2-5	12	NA	CASSGPKETQYF	TGTGCCAGCAGTGGCCCAAAAGAGACCCAGTACTTC
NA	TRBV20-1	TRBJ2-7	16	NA	CSAEIPGQAPSYEQYF	TGCAGTGCCGAAATTCCGGGCCAAGCCCCCTCCTACGAGCAGTACTTC